Included here is one T cell receptor (beta chain) sequence, with context. Only in-frame clones appear in the TCRdb table, and some are missing; sequencing was by immunoSEQ multiplex PCR. The data show some 80,000 clones, 85% seen once. The data originate from a study of OX40 agonist ivuxolimab in advanced cancers. CDR1 and CDR2 from the germline V gene are SGHNT and YYREEE (reference sequence). J lost 2 bases, V lost 4 bases, and 11 bases had no gene match. This CDR3 region has 16 residues. The receptor was derived from an adult with an advanced solid tumor such as melanoma, head and neck, liver or kidney cancer. The V gene is TRBV5-4, the J gene TRBJ1-2, with TRBD1 matching over 7 bases. Sequenced material: CD4+ or CD8+ T cells sorted from blood, taken in a trial of the OX40 agonist ivuxolimab. DNA for the CDR3: TGTGCCAGCAGCCGGCTAGGGACAGCCAAGAACTATGGCTACACCTTC. It yields the protein CASSRLGTAKNYGYTF.